The 26 T cell receptor beta chains reported below all come from one sample, sequenced in a study of T-cell reconstitution after alpha-beta-depleted transplantation in children. Unique molecular identifiers were built into the TCRbeta library. Each CDR3 protein gets one entry after TCRdb re-called the PCR reads with MiXCR. In the table there are 80,000 or so distinct CDR3 sequences, about 14% of which are singletons. The source material was PBMCs, mostly from graft donor cells, sampled 180 days after TCRalphabeta/CD19-depleted stem cell transplant. The receptors were gathered from a male patient between 2 and 10 years old who had a stem cell transplant for acute lymphoblastic leukemia, so the T cells may come from the graft donor.

This clonotype has a count of ten or more. The rearrangement joins TRBV5-6 to TRBJ2-7; D ambiguous. Trimming stripped 3 bases from V and 2 bases from J, with 12 bases between. Germline values: CDR1 SGHDT, CDR2 YYEEEE. The CDR3 has 14 amino acids. This CDR3 is CASSSDWIAYEQYF. Written as DNA, the CDR3 is TGTGCCAGCAGCTCCGACTGGATTGCCTACGAGCAGTACTTC. Filled out from reference TRBV5-6 and TRBJ2-7, the complete variable domain reads DAGVTQSPTHLIKTRGQQVTLRCSPKSGHDTVSWYQQALGQGPQFIFQYYEEEERQRGNFPDRFSGHQFPNYSSELNVNALLLGDSALYLCASSSDWIAYEQYFGPGTRLTVT.

This clonotype has ten or more counts. The rearrangement joins TRBV10-3 to TRBJ2-7; TRBD1 is a possible D gene (6 bases). The V and J ends lost 10 bases and 3 bases respectively, with 22 bases between them. The CDR3 has 15 residues. The germline V gene has CDR1 ENHRY and CDR2 SYGVKD. The CDR3 is CATPPTATGFYEQYF. CDR3 in DNA: TGTGCCACGCCTCCCACGGCGACAGGTTTCTACGAGCAGTACTTC.

The chain has TRBV5-1 and TRBJ2-2; D is undetermined. Trimming left V 3 bases short and J 7 bases short, with 16 bases between. Germline values: CDR1 SGHRS, CDR2 YFSETQ. The CDR3 length is 15 residues. DNA for the CDR3: TGCGCCAGCAGCTCCCCGGGCCGAAAGAGCGGGGAGCTGTTTTTT. The encoded protein is CASSSPGRKSGELFF.

This clonotype appeared a few times. The rearrangement joins TRBV20-1 to TRBJ1-2, with TRBD1 matching 7 bases. This CDR3 region has 13 residues. Germline lookup yields CDR1 DFQATT and CDR2 SNEGSKA (reference sequence). The V gene end was trimmed by 6 bases and the J gene end by 2 bases; junction bases not matched to a gene: 6. CDR3 bases: TGCAGTGCGCCCCGGGACAGAAACTATGGCTACACCTTC. Its translation is CSAPRDRNYGYTF.

This clonotype was seen more than once but under ten times. V usage is TRBV24-1 and J usage is TRBJ1-2; D unresolved. With 2 bases removed from V and 4 bases from J, the gap between germline ends came to 13 bases. The germline V gene encodes CDR1 KGHDR and CDR2 SFDVKD. The CDR3 loop spans 15 amino acids. This chain's CDR3 is CATSDWTAEGYGYTF. The DNA for the CDR3 is TGTGCCACCAGTGATTGGACGGCGGAGGGCTATGGCTACACCTTC.

This rearrangement joins TRBV12-3 or TRBV12-4 to TRBJ1-2, with D possibly TRBD1 on 6 matching bases. This CDR3 is built from 14 residues. V was shortened by 7 bases and J by 1 base, with 13 bases between the two germline ends. Here the CDR3 reads CASTPDRINYGYTF. The CDR3 bases are TGTGCCAGCACACCGGACAGAATTAACTATGGCTACACCTTC.

The rearrangement uses TRBV10-3 and TRBJ2-5; 7 nucleotides match TRBD2. The CDR3 has 14 residues. The ends lost 0 bases at V and 4 bases at J; junction bases unmatched: 2. Germline V CDR1 and CDR2: ENHRY, SYGVKD. The CDR3 region is CAISESREGETQYF. In DNA form, the CDR3 reads TGTGCCATCAGTGAGTCTAGGGAGGGAGAGACCCAGTACTTC.

The V and J genes are TRBV6-1 and TRBJ1-1, with a tentative D call TRBD1 (5 bases). This CDR3 has 15 residues. Germline V lookup: CDR1 MNHNS, CDR2 SASEGT. Trimming took off 5 bases at V and 1 base at J, with 14 bases between the two ends. The chain's CDR3 is CASSPLRRGNTEAFF. The CDR3 nucleotides are TGTGCCAGCAGTCCTTTACGTAGGGGGAACACTGAAGCTTTCTTT.

The chain is built from TRBV5-1 and TRBJ2-7, with TRBD2 matching 9 bases. Trimming took 0 bases from V and 1 from J; bases not matched to a gene: 8. The CDR3 has 17 amino acids. CDR1 SGHRS and CDR2 YFSETQ come from the germline V gene. The CDR3 sequence: CASSLGRRLAVSYEQYF. CDR3 coding DNA: TGCGCCAGCAGCTTGGGTCGGCGACTAGCGGTTTCCTACGAGCAGTACTTC. Based on the CDR3 plus reference TRBV5-1 and TRBJ2-7, the full variable domain is KAGVTQTPRYLIKTRGQQVTLSCSPISGHRSVSWYQQTPGQGLQFLFEYFSETQRNKGNFPGRFSGRQFSNSRSEMNVSTLELGDSALYLCASSLGRRLAVSYEQYFGPGTRLTVT.

This rearrangement joins TRBV4-3 to TRBJ1-2; perhaps TRBD1 as D (5 bases). V lost 5 bases and J lost 2, with 15 bases in between. CDR1 is LGHNA, CDR2 YSLEER, per germline. CDR3 length: 15 residues. CDR3 sequence reads: CASSEGEGTNYGYTF. CDR3 coding DNA: TGCGCCAGCAGCGAAGGGGAGGGCACCAACTATGGCTACACCTTC.

Only one count was recorded for this clonotype. The J gene is TRBJ2-3, the V gene TRBV4-3; no clear D gene. This CDR3 comprises 14 residues. V lost 2 bases and J lost 5, with 11 bases in between. CDR1 LGHNA and CDR2 YSLEER come from the germline V gene. The CDR3: CASSQTLVVDTQYF. The CDR3, as DNA: TGCGCCAGCAGCCAAACTCTAGTGGTAGATACGCAGTATTTT.

This chain joins TRBV6-1 and TRBJ1-2; D not resolved. The length of the CDR3 is 13 residues. Per germline, CDR1 MNHNS and CDR2 SASEGT. Trimming left V 5 bases short and J 3 bases short, with 10 bases between. Here the CDR3 DNA reads TGTGCCAGCAGTCCCGGACTCTACTATGGCTACACCTTC. Residues: CASSPGLYYGYTF.

This clonotype showed up many times. The chain uses TRBV27 and TRBJ2-3, with D possibly being TRBD2 (6 bases). Germline V gene lookup returns CDR1 MNHEY and CDR2 SMNVEV (reference sequence). V lost 5 bases, J lost 2 bases, and 14 bases lay in between. The CDR3 is made up of 15 amino acids. CDR3 DNA: TGTGCCAGCAGTCCCTTCGGGAGTTACACAGATACGCAGTATTTT. As protein: CASSPFGSYTDTQYF.

This clonotype was picked up many times. The chain employs TRBV10-3 and TRBJ2-1; TRBD2 agrees at 7 bases. This CDR3 spans 13 amino acids. CDR1 is ENHRY, CDR2 SYGVKD, per germline. Unmatched junction bases numbered 4, after V lost 2 bases and J lost 9 bases. CDR3: CAISEAGEGEQFF. Here the CDR3 DNA reads TGTGCCATCAGTGAGGCGGGGGAAGGTGAGCAGTTCTTC.

Only a few counts were recorded for this clonotype. The J gene is TRBJ2-5, the V gene TRBV27; 8 bases match TRBD1. The CDR3 has 14 amino acids. Germline V lookup: CDR1 MNHEY, CDR2 SMNVEV (reference sequence). With 8 bases clipped from V and 0 bases from J, the junction kept 5 bases outside the gene matches. The CDR3 DNA follows: TGTGCCAGCGCAGGACAGGGATACCAAGAGACCCAGTACTTC. Its protein is CASAGQGYQETQYF.

This clonotype has a handful of counts. The chain recombines TRBV19 with TRBJ2-1; a possible D gene is TRBD2 (5 bases). Between the trimmed V and J ends, which lost 3 bases and 6 bases, there was a span of 9 bases. The V gene's germline CDR1 is LNHDA and CDR2 SQIVND (reference sequence). This CDR3 has 13 amino acids. This CDR3 is CASSIGGGNEQFF. The CDR3 nucleotides read TGTGCCAGTAGTATTGGAGGCGGCAATGAGCAGTTCTTC.

In nucleotides, the CDR3 is TGTGCCAGCAGGCGTCCAATGGCAACTAATGAAAAACTGTTTTTT. Amino acids: CASRRPMATNEKLFF. The chain joins TRBV28 to TRBJ1-4; D is ambiguous. V dropped 6 bases and J dropped 0 bases, with 11 bases sitting between them. The CDR3 loop spans 15 amino acids. In germline, CDR1 is MDHEN, CDR2 SYDVKM.

This rearrangement joins TRBV10-3 to TRBJ1-1, with TRBD1 matching 10 bases. After removal of 3 bases from V and 2 bases from J, the junction contained 6 bases not matched to a gene. CDR3 size: 16 residues. In germline, CDR1 is ENHRY, CDR2 SYGVKD. The CDR3 DNA follows: TGTGCCATCAGTGACAGACAGGGGGCTAAAAACACTGAAGCTTTCTTT. Encoded protein: CAISDRQGAKNTEAFF.

V usage is TRBV6-5 and J usage is TRBJ2-5; a weak D match, TRBD2 (6 bases). This CDR3 is built from 18 residues. Trimming shortened V by 2 bases and J by 4 bases, and 23 bases separated the two germline ends. Germline V lookup: CDR1 MNHEY, CDR2 SVGAGI. The CDR3 region is CASSYDRSEGRTRETQYF. The CDR3 DNA is TGTGCCAGCAGTTACGATAGATCGGAGGGACGGACCCGAGAGACCCAGTACTTC.

V usage is TRBV20-1 and J usage is TRBJ2-2; D tentatively fits TRBD1 or TRBD2 (5 bases each). The CDR3 totals 14 residues. Germline V gene data show CDR1 as DFQATT and CDR2 as SNEGSKA (reference sequence). V was cut by 5 bases and J by 2 bases, with 12 bases left in between. The CDR3 nucleotides are TGCAGTGCTCGGCGAGGGGCTAACACCGGGGAGCTGTTTTTT. As protein: CSARRGANTGELFF.

A note on this clonotype: A clone one base away is much larger, so this may be a read error. CDR3 sequence (DNA): TGTGCCAGCAGTTTCAGGGAGAATTCACCCCTCAACTTT. Its protein product is CASSFRENSPLNF. The rearrangement uses TRBV27 and TRBJ1-6, with D perhaps TRBD1 (5 bases). The CDR3 has 13 residues. Germline CDR1 reads MNHEY; CDR2 reads SMNVEV (reference sequence).

This clonotype was observed a few times. The chain joins TRBV28 to TRBJ2-5; 7 positions match TRBD1. CDR3 length equals 13 residues. V shed 7 bases, J shed 5 bases, and the junction held 7 bases outside the gene matches. Per the germline V gene, CDR1 is MDHEN and CDR2 is SYDVKM. The DNA of the CDR3 is TGTGCCAGCACCATTACAGGGGTCGAGACCCAGTACTTC. It encodes CASTITGVETQYF.

This clonotype showed up just a few times. V is TRBV7-2 and J is TRBJ2-1, with 11 positions matching TRBD2. The CDR3 consists of 15 residues. With V trimmed by 5 bases and J by 3 bases, 3 bases remained unmatched. CDR1 and CDR2 from the germline V gene are SGHTA and FQGNSA. The CDR3 sequence: CASSRLAGNYNEQFF. CDR3 bases: TGTGCCAGCAGCCGACTAGCGGGAAACTACAATGAGCAGTTCTTC. Full variable domain (outside the CDR3, taken from reference TRBV7-2 and TRBJ2-1): GAGVSQSPSNKVTEKGKDVELRCDPISGHTALYWYRQSLGQGLEFLIYFQGNSAPDKSGLPSDRFSAERTGGSVSTLTIQRTQQEDSAVYLCASSRLAGNYNEQFFGPGTRLTVL.

The sample holds a few counts of this clonotype. V and J are TRBV20-1 and TRBJ2-7; weak D call: TRBD2 (5 bases). Trimming cost V 2 bases and J 2 bases, with 16 bases left between them. The germline V gene has CDR1 DFQATT and CDR2 SNEGSKA (reference sequence). This CDR3 spans 15 amino acids. DNA for the CDR3: TGCAGTGCTAGAAGCCCGCAGCGGCCCACCTACGAGCAGTACTTC. Amino acid sequence: CSARSPQRPTYEQYF.

The chain carries TRBV7-3 and TRBJ2-7; 7 bases agree with TRBD2. Germline values: CDR1 SGHTA, CDR2 FQGTGA. This CDR3 spans 15 amino acids. J was trimmed by 1 base and V by 1 base; bases with no gene match: 4. Here the CDR3 reads CASSLRAGESYEQYF. The CDR3 nucleotides read TGTGCCAGCAGCTTAAGGGCGGGAGAGTCCTACGAGCAGTACTTC.

In this sample, this clonotype turned up a few times. The V and J genes are TRBV7-2 and TRBJ1-1; D is possibly TRBD1 (5 bases). The CDR3 sequence is 15 residues long. V was clipped by 2 bases and J by 1 base, with 11 bases between them. Germline CDR1 is SGHTA and CDR2 is FQGNSA. The DNA for the CDR3 is TGTGCCAGCAGCTTAACCGGGACTCAGAACACTGAAGCTTTCTTT. Its translation: CASSLTGTQNTEAFF.